The rows below give T cell receptor beta chains drawn from one sample of a study of blood T cell repertoires in COVID-19. Some clones are missing from TCRdb's copy, which holds only in-frame ones; the method was immunoSEQ multiplex PCR. This sample has some 340,000 clones, with 80% to 85% found just once. The sample consisted of PBMCs or T cells enriched from blood (not recorded which). The receptors were gathered from a woman aged 50 to 60 who had recovered from COVID-19. Each CDR3 is given with its conserved first and last residue. The order of the fields is V gene, CDR3 length, J gene, clone size, D gene, CDR3 protein, CDR3 DNA. A D gene is named only where the DNA matches it firmly. Part of the rows lack a size; the others show once, few, many or a class for expanded clones.

v_call: TRBV28
cdr3_length: 14
j_call: TRBJ1-6
clone_size: -
d_call: -
cdr3_aa: CASSLGSSREPLHF
cdr3_nt: TGTGCCAGCAGTTTAGGGAGTAGCCGGGAACCCCTCCACTTT

v_call: TRBV12-3/TRBV12-4
cdr3_length: 13
j_call: TRBJ1-2
clone_size: -
d_call: -
cdr3_aa: CASSLRDSGGYTF
cdr3_nt: TGTGCCAGCAGTTTAAGGGACTCGGGTGGCTACACCTTC

v_call: TRBV12-3/TRBV12-4
cdr3_length: 11
j_call: TRBJ2-5
clone_size: -
d_call: -
cdr3_aa: CASSLGGTQYF
cdr3_nt: TGTGCCAGCAGTTTGGGGGGGACCCAGTACTTC

v_call: TRBV5-4
cdr3_length: 16
j_call: TRBJ2-5
clone_size: -
d_call: TRBD2
cdr3_aa: CASSHGRTSGEETQYF
cdr3_nt: TGTGCCAGCAGTCATGGTAGGACTAGCGGGGAAGAGACCCAGTACTTC

v_call: TRBV5-1
cdr3_length: 13
j_call: TRBJ2-7
clone_size: -
d_call: -
cdr3_aa: CASSSSGSYEQYF
cdr3_nt: TGCGCCAGCAGCTCAAGTGGGAGCTACGAGCAGTACTTC

v_call: TRBV18
cdr3_length: 16
j_call: TRBJ1-2
clone_size: -
d_call: TRBD1
cdr3_aa: CASSPRDRVDHYGYTF
cdr3_nt: TGTGCCAGCTCACCTCGGGACAGGGTCGACCACTATGGCTACACCTTC

v_call: TRBV27
cdr3_length: 15
j_call: TRBJ1-1
clone_size: -
d_call: -
cdr3_aa: CASSSPPGRWTEAFF
cdr3_nt: TGTGCCAGCAGTTCCCCCCCTGGGCGTTGGACTGAAGCTTTCTTT

v_call: TRBV9
cdr3_length: 16
j_call: TRBJ2-7
clone_size: -
d_call: -
cdr3_aa: CASSVGGLGRDGEQYF
cdr3_nt: TGTGCCAGCAGCGTGGGGGGATTGGGCCGGGACGGCGAGCAGTACTTC

v_call: TRBV3-1/TRBV3-2
cdr3_length: 13
j_call: TRBJ1-1
clone_size: -
d_call: TRBD1
cdr3_aa: CASSQIQGNGAFF
cdr3_nt: TGTGCCAGCAGCCAAATACAGGGGAACGGAGCTTTCTTT

v_call: TRBV6-5
cdr3_length: 15
j_call: TRBJ2-1
clone_size: -
d_call: -
cdr3_aa: CASIRGGDSFNEQFF
cdr3_nt: TGTGCCAGCATCCGGGGGGGGGACAGCTTCAATGAGCAGTTCTTC

v_call: TRBV6-5
cdr3_length: 15
j_call: TRBJ1-2
clone_size: -
d_call: TRBD1
cdr3_aa: CASRHQRTGGYGYTF
cdr3_nt: TGTGCCAGCAGACACCAAAGGACAGGGGGCTATGGCTACACCTTC

v_call: TRBV5-1
cdr3_length: 17
j_call: TRBJ1-1
clone_size: -
d_call: TRBD1
cdr3_aa: CASSLVQGGGSNTEAFF
cdr3_nt: TGCGCCAGCAGCTTGGTCCAGGGGGGAGGATCGAACACTGAAGCTTTCTTT

v_call: TRBV11-2
cdr3_length: 14
j_call: TRBJ1-2
clone_size: -
d_call: -
cdr3_aa: CASSLAGRGGGYTF
cdr3_nt: TGTGCCAGCAGCTTAGCGGGGAGGGGCGGTGGCTACACCTTC

v_call: TRBV6-5
cdr3_length: 16
j_call: TRBJ2-5
clone_size: -
d_call: TRBD1
cdr3_aa: CASSYGGRGQGETQYF
cdr3_nt: TGTGCCAGCAGTTACGGGGGCAGGGGGCAGGGTGAGACCCAGTACTTC

v_call: TRBV9
cdr3_length: 15
j_call: TRBJ2-7
clone_size: -
d_call: -
cdr3_aa: CASSPRGDTYYEQYF
cdr3_nt: TGTGCCAGCAGCCCGAGAGGGGACACCTACTACGAGCAGTACTTC

v_call: TRBV2
cdr3_length: 14
j_call: TRBJ2-6
clone_size: -
d_call: -
cdr3_aa: CASKAGSGANVLTF
cdr3_nt: TGTGCCAGCAAGGCAGGTTCTGGGGCCAACGTCCTGACTTTC

v_call: TRBV28
cdr3_length: 15
j_call: TRBJ1-2
clone_size: -
d_call: TRBD1
cdr3_aa: CASSSGTGSLKGYTF
cdr3_nt: TGTGCCAGCAGTTCCGGGACAGGGAGTCTGAAGGGCTACACCTTC

v_call: TRBV10-1
cdr3_length: 14
j_call: TRBJ1-3
clone_size: -
d_call: -
cdr3_aa: CASGGQGSGNTIYF
cdr3_nt: TGCGCCAGCGGCGGACAAGGCTCTGGAAACACCATATATTTT

v_call: TRBV7-9
cdr3_length: 15
j_call: TRBJ1-2
clone_size: -
d_call: TRBD1
cdr3_aa: CASSSGEDRIHGYTF
cdr3_nt: TGTGCCAGCAGCTCGGGGGAGGACAGGATTCATGGCTACACCTTC

v_call: TRBV5-1
cdr3_length: 15
j_call: TRBJ2-7
clone_size: -
d_call: -
cdr3_aa: CASSLATGNPYEQYF
cdr3_nt: TGCGCCAGCAGCTTGGCGACAGGAAACCCCTACGAGCAGTACTTC

v_call: TRBV6-5
cdr3_length: 12
j_call: TRBJ2-5
clone_size: -
d_call: -
cdr3_aa: CASRGPEETQYF
cdr3_nt: TGTGCCAGCAGGGGCCCCGAAGAGACCCAGTACTTC

v_call: TRBV19
cdr3_length: 13
j_call: TRBJ2-7
clone_size: -
d_call: -
cdr3_aa: CASTQGGFGEQYF
cdr3_nt: TGTGCCAGTACACAGGGTGGTTTCGGCGAGCAGTACTTC

v_call: TRBV11-3
cdr3_length: 13
j_call: TRBJ1-2
clone_size: once
d_call: -
cdr3_aa: CASSSQGERGYTF
cdr3_nt: TGTGCCAGCAGCTCCCAGGGTGAGCGTGGCTACACCTTC

v_call: TRBV29-1
cdr3_length: 15
j_call: TRBJ1-1
clone_size: -
d_call: -
cdr3_aa: CSVAILQGLNTEAFF
cdr3_nt: TGCAGCGTTGCCATACTCCAGGGTCTGAACACTGAAGCTTTCTTT

v_call: TRBV20-1
cdr3_length: 11
j_call: TRBJ2-3
clone_size: -
d_call: -
cdr3_aa: CSAGAFGTQYF
cdr3_nt: TGCAGTGCTGGGGCTTTTGGTACGCAGTATTTT

v_call: TRBV27
cdr3_length: 17
j_call: TRBJ2-2
clone_size: few
d_call: TRBD2
cdr3_aa: CASSLYLSGTDTGELFF
cdr3_nt: TGTGCCAGCAGTTTATACCTTAGCGGGACCGACACCGGGGAGCTGTTTTTT

v_call: TRBV7-2
cdr3_length: 17
j_call: TRBJ2-4
clone_size: few
d_call: -
cdr3_aa: CASSPSDSRGAKNIQYF
cdr3_nt: TGTGCCAGCAGCCCCAGCGACAGTCGTGGGGCCAAAAACATTCAGTACTTC

v_call: TRBV3-1/TRBV3-2
cdr3_length: 13
j_call: TRBJ1-1
clone_size: -
d_call: -
cdr3_aa: CASSQVTGTEAFF
cdr3_nt: TGTGCCAGCAGCCAGGTCACCGGGACAGAAGCTTTCTTT

v_call: TRBV19
cdr3_length: 17
j_call: TRBJ2-1
clone_size: -
d_call: TRBD2
cdr3_aa: CASSIRTSGSVGDEQFF
cdr3_nt: TGTGCCAGTAGTATACGGACTAGCGGGAGTGTCGGCGATGAGCAGTTCTTC

v_call: TRBV28
cdr3_length: 13
j_call: TRBJ1-2
clone_size: few
d_call: -
cdr3_aa: CAVMVDTNYGYTF
cdr3_nt: TGTGCCGTCATGGTGGACACGAACTATGGCTACACCTTC

v_call: TRBV5-6
cdr3_length: 12
j_call: TRBJ2-7
clone_size: -
d_call: -
cdr3_aa: CASRTDKLEQYF
cdr3_nt: TGTGCCAGCAGGACTGATAAATTGGAGCAGTACTTC

v_call: TRBV2
cdr3_length: 14
j_call: TRBJ1-6
clone_size: -
d_call: -
cdr3_aa: CASSLAGDNSPLHF
cdr3_nt: TGTGCCAGCAGTCTGGCAGGCGATAATTCACCCCTCCACTTT

v_call: TRBV5-6
cdr3_length: 14
j_call: TRBJ1-3
clone_size: -
d_call: -
cdr3_aa: CASSLGEYGNTIYF
cdr3_nt: TGTGCCAGCAGCTTGGGGGAGTACGGAAACACCATATATTTT

v_call: TRBV5-1
cdr3_length: 14
j_call: TRBJ2-2
clone_size: once
d_call: TRBD2
cdr3_aa: CASSFSGSTGELFF
cdr3_nt: TGCGCCAGCAGCTTTAGCGGGAGCACCGGGGAGCTGTTTTTT

v_call: TRBV27
cdr3_length: 14
j_call: TRBJ1-1
clone_size: -
d_call: TRBD1
cdr3_aa: CASSRTGWGTEAFF
cdr3_nt: TGTGCCAGCAGTCGGACAGGTTGGGGCACTGAAGCTTTCTTT

v_call: TRBV7-2
cdr3_length: 14
j_call: TRBJ2-3
clone_size: -
d_call: -
cdr3_aa: CASSIRGAADTQYF
cdr3_nt: TGTGCCAGCAGCATTCGGGGGGCCGCAGATACGCAGTATTTT

v_call: TRBV30
cdr3_length: 11
j_call: TRBJ1-1
clone_size: once
d_call: -
cdr3_aa: CAWRLGTEAFF
cdr3_nt: TGTGCCTGGAGGCTCGGCACTGAAGCTTTCTTT

v_call: TRBV5-4
cdr3_length: 15
j_call: TRBJ1-2
clone_size: -
d_call: TRBD1
cdr3_aa: CASSSRQGEIYGYTF
cdr3_nt: TGTGCCAGCAGCTCCCGACAGGGGGAAATCTATGGCTACACCTTC

v_call: TRBV28
cdr3_length: 13
j_call: TRBJ1-2
clone_size: -
d_call: -
cdr3_aa: CAIQPREPYGYTF
cdr3_nt: TGTGCCATCCAACCCAGGGAACCCTATGGCTACACCTTC

v_call: TRBV5-4
cdr3_length: 16
j_call: TRBJ2-1
clone_size: -
d_call: TRBD2
cdr3_aa: CASSSFSAGGQNEQFF
cdr3_nt: TGTGCCAGCAGCTCGTTTTCTGCGGGAGGACAGAATGAGCAGTTCTTC

v_call: TRBV6-5
cdr3_length: 16
j_call: TRBJ1-2
clone_size: -
d_call: TRBD1
cdr3_aa: CASSYTWGQGHNGYTF
cdr3_nt: TGTGCCAGCAGTTACACTTGGGGACAGGGCCATAATGGCTACACCTTC

v_call: TRBV3-1/TRBV3-2
cdr3_length: 18
j_call: TRBJ2-5
clone_size: -
d_call: -
cdr3_aa: CASSPQMGRVGYQETQYF
cdr3_nt: TGTGCCAGCAGCCCTCAAATGGGGCGTGTCGGGTACCAAGAGACCCAGTACTTC

v_call: TRBV27
cdr3_length: 13
j_call: TRBJ2-7
clone_size: -
d_call: TRBD1
cdr3_aa: CASSWQGATEQYF
cdr3_nt: TGTGCCAGCAGTTGGCAGGGGGCCACCGAGCAGTACTTC

v_call: TRBV5-5
cdr3_length: 15
j_call: TRBJ1-1
clone_size: -
d_call: TRBD1
cdr3_aa: CASSSGDSLGTEAFF
cdr3_nt: TGTGCCAGCAGCTCCGGGGACAGCTTAGGCACTGAAGCTTTCTTT

v_call: TRBV5-1
cdr3_length: 16
j_call: TRBJ1-1
clone_size: -
d_call: -
cdr3_aa: CASSDTIRNTGTEAFF
cdr3_nt: TGCGCCAGCAGCGATACGATTCGGAATACGGGGACTGAAGCTTTCTTT

v_call: TRBV27
cdr3_length: 12
j_call: TRBJ1-2
clone_size: -
d_call: -
cdr3_aa: CASRDRYYGYTF
cdr3_nt: TGTGCCAGCAGGGACAGATACTATGGCTACACCTTC

v_call: TRBV30
cdr3_length: 14
j_call: TRBJ2-2
clone_size: -
d_call: TRBD1
cdr3_aa: CAWDRDGNTGELFF
cdr3_nt: TGTGCCTGGGACAGGGATGGAAACACCGGGGAGCTGTTTTTT

v_call: TRBV6-2/TRBV6-3
cdr3_length: 18
j_call: TRBJ2-5
clone_size: -
d_call: -
cdr3_aa: CASSSGSRNPLVLWTQYF
cdr3_nt: TGTGCCAGCAGTTCGGGTTCTCGCAACCCCCTAGTACTGTGGACCCAGTACTTC

v_call: TRBV30
cdr3_length: 14
j_call: TRBJ1-1
clone_size: -
d_call: -
cdr3_aa: CAWRVQGPNTEAFF
cdr3_nt: TGTGCCTGGAGGGTTCAGGGCCCTAACACTGAAGCTTTCTTT

v_call: TRBV10-3
cdr3_length: 13
j_call: TRBJ1-3
clone_size: -
d_call: -
cdr3_aa: CAISEFGGNTIYF
cdr3_nt: TGTGCCATCAGTGAGTTCGGTGGAAACACCATATATTTT

v_call: TRBV3-1/TRBV3-2
cdr3_length: 18
j_call: TRBJ2-7
clone_size: once
d_call: TRBD2
cdr3_aa: CASSQGGLAGEIRTKQYF
cdr3_nt: TGTGCCAGCAGCCAAGGGGGGCTAGCGGGAGAAATACGTACAAAGCAGTACTTC

v_call: TRBV11-3
cdr3_length: 16
j_call: TRBJ2-5
clone_size: -
d_call: TRBD2
cdr3_aa: CASSLRPSGRGETQYF
cdr3_nt: TGTGCCAGCAGTCTCCGTCCTAGCGGGAGAGGAGAGACCCAGTACTTC

v_call: TRBV13
cdr3_length: 15
j_call: TRBJ2-3
clone_size: once
d_call: -
cdr3_aa: CASSLGLARTDTQYF
cdr3_nt: TGTGCCAGCAGCTTAGGCCTAGCGCGGACAGATACGCAGTATTTT

v_call: TRBV6-1
cdr3_length: 16
j_call: TRBJ2-7
clone_size: -
d_call: TRBD2
cdr3_aa: CASSEARLAGIHEQYF
cdr3_nt: TGTGCCAGCAGTGAAGCGAGACTAGCGGGAATCCACGAGCAGTACTTC

v_call: TRBV7-2
cdr3_length: 15
j_call: TRBJ2-1
clone_size: few
d_call: TRBD1
cdr3_aa: CASSSGQGAYNEQFF
cdr3_nt: TGTGCCAGCAGCTCGGGACAGGGGGCTTACAATGAGCAGTTCTTC